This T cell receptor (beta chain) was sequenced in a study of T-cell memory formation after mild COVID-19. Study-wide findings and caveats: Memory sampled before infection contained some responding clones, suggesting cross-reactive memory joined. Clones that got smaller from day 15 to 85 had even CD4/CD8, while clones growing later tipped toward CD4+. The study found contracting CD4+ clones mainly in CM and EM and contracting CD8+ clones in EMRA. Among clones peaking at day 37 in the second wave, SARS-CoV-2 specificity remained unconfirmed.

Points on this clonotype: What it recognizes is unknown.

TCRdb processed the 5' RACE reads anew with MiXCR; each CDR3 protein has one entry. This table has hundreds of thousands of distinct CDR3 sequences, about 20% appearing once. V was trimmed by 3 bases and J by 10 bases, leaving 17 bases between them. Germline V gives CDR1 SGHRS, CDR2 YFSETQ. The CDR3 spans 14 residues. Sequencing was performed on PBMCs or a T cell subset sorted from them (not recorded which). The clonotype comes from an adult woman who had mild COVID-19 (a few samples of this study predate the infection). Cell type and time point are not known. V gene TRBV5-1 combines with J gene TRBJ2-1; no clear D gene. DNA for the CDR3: TGCGCCAGCAGCTCTTTCGCCGAGGTAGGAGAGCAGTTCTTC. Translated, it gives CASSSFAEVGEQFF.